This paragraph covers one T cell receptor beta chain sequence. Its cognate antigen is unknown. The sample is drawn from a study of cytomegalovirus exposure and HLA in healthy donors. Study-wide results and caveats: As a later analysis showed, a missense DCLRE1C variant was linked to trimming of TCR beta V- and J-genes. Further analysis, carried out later, found HLA-associated TCR beta chains more clonally expanded than equally common other chains.

Primers: 60 Vbeta forward and 13 Jbeta reverse. The assay was immunoSEQ multiplex PCR, and TCRdb's table has in-frame clones only and misses some. The sample lists some 140,000 clones; 80% were seen once. V was clipped by 0 bases and J by 6 bases, with 10 bases between them. The CDR3 loop spans 14 amino acids. Germline V CDR1 and CDR2: LNHDA, SQIVND (reference sequence). Sequencing input: PBMCs. The V and J genes are TRBV19 and TRBJ2-3; tentatively, D is TRBD1 (5 bases). The receptor's source is a woman between 40 and 55 years old in good health and CMV-seropositive. For the CDR3, the DNA is TGTGCCAGTAGTATAGACAGTGCAGGGGATACGCAGTATTTT. Its protein is CASSIDSAGDTQYF.